What follows are 15 T cell receptor beta chains derived from one specimen sequenced in a study of blood T cell repertoires in COVID-19. Profiled with immunoSEQ multiplex PCR; TCRdb holds only in-frame clones, not every one. The profile shows 250,000 or so clones, roughly 80% of them singletons. The sequenced material came from peripheral blood. The receptors come from a man aged 55 to 70 with acute or convalescent COVID-19.

This chain links TRBV15 with TRBJ1-4; possibly TRBD1 for D (6 bases). The germline gives CDR1 LNHNV, CDR2 YYDKDF (reference sequence). The CDR3 has 14 amino acids. Deletions cut 0 bases from V and 10 bases from J, with 12 bases between. CDR3: CATSRDWGLAKLFF. In nucleotides, the CDR3 is TGTGCCACCAGCAGAGATTGGGGGCTGGCAAAACTGTTTTTT.

V gene TRBV6-6 combines with J gene TRBJ1-2; TRBD1 matches at 7 bases. CDR3 length: 14 residues. V trimming: 6 bases; J trimming: 2 bases; junction bases outside the gene matches: 6. The germline CDR1 and CDR2 sequences are MNHNY and SVGAGI (reference sequence). CDR3 nucleotide sequence: TGTGCCAGCAGCCGACCAGGGGGGAACTATGGCTACACCTTC. It specifies CASSRPGGNYGYTF.

The rearrangement links TRBV29-1 to TRBJ2-1; the match to TRBD1 covers 9 bases. The CDR3 is made up of 13 amino acids. Germline lookup yields CDR1 SQVTM and CDR2 ANQGSEA. V lost 6 bases and J lost 8; bases outside the gene matches: 8. The CDR3 protein is CSVTGTGLYEQFF. CDR3 nucleotide sequence: TGCAGCGTCACCGGGACAGGGTTGTATGAGCAGTTCTTC.

This chain links TRBV13 with TRBJ1-1, with 9 nucleotides matching TRBD1. Trimming at V came to 3 bases and at J to 5 bases, leaving 10 bases not matched to a gene. The germline V gene encodes CDR1 PRHDT and CDR2 FYEKMQ (reference sequence). The CDR3 is made up of 16 amino acids. DNA of the CDR3: TGTGCCAGCAGCTTTCAACAGGGGGCGCTTAGTACTGAAGCTTTCTTT. This encodes CASSFQQGALSTEAFF.

This sequence joins TRBV3-1 (or the pseudogene TRBV3-2) and TRBJ2-1, with 9 bases that match TRBD1. The CDR3 consists of 16 residues. Germline CDR1 LGHDT, CDR2 YNNKEL (reference sequence). V lost 2 bases to trimming and J lost 7 bases; unmatched junction nucleotides: 9. The CDR3 region has the DNA TGTGCCAGCAGCCAAAGTGGGAACAGGGGGCGTAATGAGCAGTTCTTC. It is translated as CASSQSGNRGRNEQFF.

The chain links TRBV7-8 to TRBJ1-1; no clear D. The V end lost 5 bases, the J end lost 0 bases, and 16 bases lay between the germline ends. Germline-derived CDR1 and CDR2 are SGHVS and FQNEAQ. This CDR3 spans 16 amino acids. CDR3 nucleotide sequence: TGTGCCAGCAGCGAGACATTTTATCCCATGAACACTGAAGCTTTCTTT. It encodes CASSETFYPMNTEAFF.

This clone was counted a few times. The CDR3 is CASRYPSDRGTGYTF. CDR3 nucleotide sequence: TGTGCCAGCAGATACCCTAGCGACAGGGGGACTGGCTACACCTTC. The chain uses TRBV6-5 and TRBJ1-2; 9 nucleotides align to TRBD1. J was trimmed by 7 bases and V by 6 bases; bases with no gene match: 12. The CDR3 has 15 residues. Germline V gives CDR1 MNHEY, CDR2 SVGAGI.

The gene calls are TRBV5-6 and TRBJ1-2, with 7 bases lining up with TRBD1. Trimming removed 2 bases from V and 2 bases from J; junction bases left unmatched: 6. This CDR3 is built from 15 residues. Looked up from germline, CDR1 is SGHDT and CDR2 is YYEEEE. CDR3 nucleotides: TGTGCCAGCAGCTTTGCCCCACAGGGGAACTATGGCTACACCTTC. This codes for CASSFAPQGNYGYTF.

The chain joins TRBV7-9 to TRBJ2-1, with 8 nucleotides matching TRBD2. J was trimmed by 4 bases and V by 3 bases; bases with no gene match: 8. Germline V gene lookup returns CDR1 SEHNR and CDR2 FQNEAQ (reference sequence). This CDR3 has 16 amino acids. CDR3 sequence (DNA): TGTGCCAGCAGCTTGTCGCCGGGACTAGTGTACAATGAGCAGTTCTTC. This translates into CASSLSPGLVYNEQFF.

The V gene is TRBV7-9, the J gene TRBJ2-5, with 13 bases aligning to TRBD2. V trimming: 7 bases; J trimming: 3 bases; junction bases outside the gene matches: 8. CDR3 length: 16 residues. Germline V lookup: CDR1 SEHNR, CDR2 FQNEAQ (reference sequence). The CDR3, as DNA: TGTGCCAGCATCGTCACAGGGACTAGCGGGGAAGAGACCCAGTACTTC. Translation gives CASIVTGTSGEETQYF.

V usage is TRBV28 and J usage is TRBJ2-1; TRBD2 aligns across 9 bases. V was clipped by 7 bases and J by 16 bases; unmatched bases: 14. This CDR3 is 13 amino acids long. CDR1 MDHEN and CDR2 SYDVKM come from the germline V gene. CDR3 loop: CASIAGGASPRFF. As DNA, the CDR3 is TGTGCCAGCATCGCGGGGGGGGCTAGCCCCCGTTTCTTC.

The V and J genes are TRBV3-1 (or the pseudogene TRBV3-2) and TRBJ1-3; tentatively, D is TRBD1 (5 bases). The V gene's germline CDR1 is LGHDT and CDR2 YNNKEL (reference sequence). The length of the CDR3 is 14 residues. Trimming stripped 1 base from V and 5 bases from J, with 9 bases between. CDR3 amino acids: CASSQGGGRNTIYF. CDR3 in DNA: TGTGCCAGCAGCCAAGGGGGGGGGAGAAACACCATATATTTT.

J is TRBJ1-2 and V is TRBV5-1, with D perhaps TRBD1 (5 bases). Per germline, CDR1 SGHRS and CDR2 YFSETQ. V shed 0 bases and J shed 3 bases, with 12 bases lying between them. The CDR3 is 15 residues long. CDR3 sequence: CASSLGQPWDYGYTF. The DNA for the CDR3 is TGCGCCAGCAGCTTGGGACAGCCCTGGGACTATGGCTACACCTTC.

The chain carries TRBV18 and TRBJ2-3; TRBD2 matches 13 bases. Germline V gene lookup returns CDR1 KGHSH and CDR2 LQKENI. The CDR3 is made up of 18 amino acids. V was pared by 3 bases and J by 3 bases, with 9 bases of the junction left unmatched. CDR3 in amino acids: CASSPRQLAGGQTDTQYF. In DNA form, the CDR3 reads TGTGCCAGCTCACCTCGCCAACTAGCGGGAGGGCAGACAGATACGCAGTATTTT.

This chain uses TRBV19 with TRBJ1-1, with 10 bases aligning to TRBD1. CDR1 and CDR2 from the germline V gene are LNHDA and SQIVND (reference sequence). Trimming cost V 7 bases and J 3 bases; bases outside gene matches: 11. The CDR3 runs to 16 residues. CDR3 amino acids: CASNPLRDRGYTEAFF. CDR3 DNA sequence: TGTGCCAGTAATCCTCTCCGGGACAGGGGTTACACTGAAGCTTTCTTT.